This TCR beta chain was recovered during a study of T cell responses to AZD1222 COVID-19 vaccine. Repertoires were generated with immunoSEQ multiplex PCR, while TCRdb's copy carries only in-frame clones and drops some. The data contain 90,000 to 150,000 clones, around 86% of them seen just once; the ten biggest clones take up 1% to 1.5%. The J segment lost 7 bases and the V segment lost 5 bases, leaving 8 bases of the junction unmatched. This CDR3 region has 14 residues. CDR1 is LNHDA, CDR2 SQIVND, per germline (reference sequence). The sample consisted of peripheral blood, taken on day 0 of AZD1222 vaccination. The source is an adult in good health. The chain combines TRBV19 with TRBJ1-5, with 7 bases identical to TRBD1. Here the CDR3 DNA reads TGTGCCAGTAGTGCCAGGGGGTCCGGGCAGCCCCAGCATTTT. It is translated as CASSARGSGQPQHF.